This is a list of T cell receptor beta chains from one sample in a study of blood T cell repertoires in COVID-19. TCRdb keeps only in-frame clones here, not all; method: immunoSEQ multiplex PCR. The sample holds some 160,000 clones, 79% seen once. Sequencing was carried out using peripheral blood. These receptors were obtained from a man over 45 with active or convalescent COVID-19. The CDR3 runs from the conserved cysteine through the conserved F or W. Fields, in order: D gene, J gene, clone size, V gene, CDR3 DNA, CDR3 protein. The D gene is left open where the match is weak. Clone size appears in some rows only: once, few, many, or a class for an expanded clone.

>TRBD2|TRBJ2-3|NA|TRBV9
TGTGCCAGCAGCGTTTGGCGGGAGGACCCCACAGATACGCAGTATTTT
CASSVWREDPTDTQYF
>TRBD1|TRBJ2-5|NA|TRBV18
TGTGCCAGCTCACCACCGACACAGGGGGTCCAAGAGACCCAGTACTTC
CASSPPTQGVQETQYF
>TRBD2|TRBJ2-3|NA|TRBV7-8
TGTGCCAGCAGCTTAACCGGGACTAGCGTCCCAGATACGCAGTATTTT
CASSLTGTSVPDTQYF
>NA|TRBJ2-2|many|TRBV25-1
TGTGCCAGCAGTGCCCGGGACACCTTTCCCAACACCGGGGAGCTGTTTTTT
CASSARDTFPNTGELFF
>TRBD2|TRBJ2-1|few|TRBV6-5
TGTGCCAGCAGGCCTAATAGCGGGAGTTACAATGAGCAGTTCTTC
CASRPNSGSYNEQFF
>TRBD1|TRBJ2-5|NA|TRBV18
TGTGCCAGCTCACAGGCCCCGGGACAGCAAGAGACCCAGTACTTC
CASSQAPGQQETQYF
>TRBD1|TRBJ2-5|NA|TRBV9
TGTGCCAGCAGCGTACAGGACAGGGCCCAAGAGACCCAGTACTTC
CASSVQDRAQETQYF
>NA|TRBJ1-1|few|TRBV29-1
TGCAGCGTTGCCGGAGCTTTCTTT
CSVAGAFF
>NA|TRBJ1-4|few|TRBV9
TGTGCCAGCAGCCCCACCGTTAGATCTGGTAATGAAAAACTGTTTTTT
CASSPTVRSGNEKLFF
>NA|TRBJ1-3|NA|TRBV7-8
TGTGCCAGCAGCTTAGCAATAAGGCAGGAATACACCATATATTTT
CASSLAIRQEYTIYF
>TRBD1|TRBJ2-1|once|TRBV2
TGTGCCAGCAGTGCCCTGACAGGGAACAATGAGCAGTTCTTC
CASSALTGNNEQFF
>NA|TRBJ2-2|few|TRBV7-3
TGTGCCAGCACGCTAAACCCCCCCGGGGAGCTGTTTTTT
CASTLNPPGELFF
>TRBD2|TRBJ2-2|NA|TRBV9
TGTGCCAGCAGCGTAGGGCTAGCGGGAGGAACCGGGGAGCTGTTTTTT
CASSVGLAGGTGELFF
>NA|TRBJ2-6|NA|TRBV7-9
TGTGCCAGCAGCTTAGGCGGCCAGCAGGGGGCCAACGTCCTGACTTTC
CASSLGGQQGANVLTF
>TRBD2|TRBJ2-1|NA|TRBV4-2
TGTGCCAGCAGCCAAGAGGGACTAGCCCTCTACAATGAGCAGTTCTTC
CASSQEGLALYNEQFF
>NA|TRBJ2-7|NA|TRBV15
TGTGCCACCAGCAGAGATAAAGGGGCCGCTACTACCTACGAGCAGTACTTC
CATSRDKGAATTYEQYF